This T cell receptor (beta chain) was captured in a study of metastatic and nonmetastatic thyroid tumors. In the authors' workflow: A distant-metastasis classifier for papillary thyroid cancer was built using CDR3 differences across clinicopathological groups. TCRdb re-called the PCR reads through MiXCR. TCRdb's processing, not the authors', yielded these V and J calls. The table has over 45,000 clones, roughly a fifth seen once; the top ten hold 3.8%. In this sample, this clone turned up many times. With V trimmed by 4 bases and J by 1 base, 6 bases remained unmatched. The CDR3 is 15 amino acids. Germline CDR1 SGHDT, CDR2 YYEEEE. Each patient came to thyroid surgery without any prior treatment (of any kind).

V is TRBV5-6 and J is TRBJ1-2, with 8 nucleotides matching TRBD1. Sequenced material: blood. This TCR came from a male donor with papillary thyroid cancer or a benign thyroid nodule (not recorded which). Some clones in this sample may be carry-over from other donors' samples. The CDR3 region is CASSHYDRGNYGYTF. CDR3 in DNA: TGTGCCAGCAGCCATTACGACAGGGGTAACTATGGCTACACCTTC.